Below, 20 T cell receptor beta chains from the same sample are listed, as sequenced in a study of blood T cells in healthy people across ages. Next came a second PCR, run for about 6 to 12 cycles, which used a sample-barcoded 5' primer along with a J-beta primer mix. MiXCR was run by TCRdb on the 5' RACE reads, yielding one entry per CDR3 protein. In the table there are roughly 1,500,000 distinct CDR3 sequences, approximately 42% of which are singletons. The source material was blood. Receptors originate from a woman younger than 35 in good health.

This clonotype was detected only a few times. The V gene is TRBV12-3 or TRBV12-4, the J gene TRBJ2-1, with TRBD1 matching over 7 bases. V lost 6 bases to trimming and J lost 5 bases; unmatched junction nucleotides: 10. This CDR3 spans 15 amino acids. The CDR3 protein is CASSETGPNNNEQFF. CDR3 bases: TGTGCCAGCAGCGAGACAGGGCCGAACAACAATGAGCAGTTCTTC.

The chain uses TRBV27 and TRBJ2-7; the match to TRBD1 covers 7 bases. The CDR3 spans 16 residues. V shed 3 bases, J shed 5 bases, and the junction held 13 bases outside the gene matches. Germline V lookup: CDR1 MNHEY, CDR2 SMNVEV (reference sequence). The CDR3 nucleotides read TGTGCCAGCAGTTTTAGACAGGGCAAGCTCCCCAACGAGCAGTACTTC. This encodes CASSFRQGKLPNEQYF.

Worth noting for this clonotype: With a much larger clone just one base away, this may be a read error. The chain has TRBV27 and TRBJ2-7, with TRBD1 identical over 9 bases. After removal of 4 bases from V and 7 bases from J, the junction contained 11 bases not matched to a gene. The CDR3 spans 15 residues. CDR1 MNHEY and CDR2 SMNVEV come from the germline V gene (reference sequence). The CDR3 reads CASSSSSDRGKEQYF. The CDR3 region has the DNA TGTGCCAGCAGTTCTTCTTCGGACAGGGGAAAAGAGCAGTACTTC.

CDR3 in amino acids: CASSLVGGPGDTQYF. The CDR3 DNA follows: TGTGCCAGCAGTTTGGTGGGGGGGCCGGGTGATACGCAGTATTTT. V gene TRBV12-3 or TRBV12-4 combines with J gene TRBJ2-3, with D possibly TRBD2 on 7 matching bases. Trimming took off 3 bases at V and 6 bases at J, with 16 bases between the two ends. The CDR3 spans 15 residues.

V is TRBV20-1 and J is TRBJ2-3; 7 nucleotides match TRBD2. Germline V gene data show CDR1 as DFQATT and CDR2 as SNEGSKA (reference sequence). Trimming removed 1 base from V and 4 bases from J; junction bases left unmatched: 8. This CDR3 is 15 amino acids long. The CDR3 loop is CSARGTGGKPDTQYF. The CDR3 bases are TGCAGTGCTAGAGGGACGGGGGGTAAGCCAGATACGCAGTATTTT.

This clonotype has only a few counts. The V gene is TRBV7-2, the J gene TRBJ2-3; 8 bases map to TRBD2. The germline CDR1 and CDR2 sequences are SGHTA and FQGNSA. This CDR3 has 17 amino acids. V shed 4 bases, J shed 3 bases, and the junction held 12 bases outside the gene matches. The CDR3 DNA is TGTGCCAGCAGCTCGACTAGCGCCGGCGGGGGAACAGATACGCAGTATTTT. Translation: CASSSTSAGGGTDTQYF.

The gene calls are TRBV6-1 and TRBJ1-1; no clear D gene. V lost 5 bases, J lost 4 bases, and 17 bases lay in between. The CDR3 runs 15 residues. Germline assignment: CDR1 MNHNS and CDR2 SASEGT. CDR3 sequence (DNA): TGTGCCAGCAGTTCGAGGGCAGAGCTTTTCACTGAAGCTTTCTTT. Protein: CASSSRAELFTEAFF.

The chain is built from TRBV6-5 and TRBJ1-2, with D unresolved. The CDR3 covers 14 residues. Per germline, CDR1 MNHEY and CDR2 SVGAGI. V gave up 7 bases and J gave up 0 bases, with 12 bases separating them. CDR3 region: CASKSAVANYGYTF. The CDR3, as DNA: TGTGCCAGCAAGTCGGCAGTCGCTAACTATGGCTACACCTTC.

This clonotype was counted between two and nine times. The rearrangement joins TRBV12-3 or TRBV12-4 to TRBJ1-5, with TRBD1 matching over 8 bases. CDR3 length: 13 amino acids. J was trimmed by 7 bases and V by 5 bases; bases with no gene match: 4. CDR3: CASSETGAQPQHF. The CDR3 DNA reads TGTGCCAGCAGTGAGACAGGGGCGCAGCCCCAGCATTTT.

V is TRBV3-1 and J is TRBJ1-5; 8 nucleotides agree with TRBD1. J was trimmed by 0 bases and V by 4 bases; bases with no gene match: 20. The germline CDR1 and CDR2 sequences are LGHDT and YNNKEL (reference sequence). The CDR3 has 21 residues. The CDR3, as DNA: TGTGCCAGCAGCCTTCCCCATGACAGGGGCCGTCGGTGGGGTAGCAATCAGCCCCAGCATTTT. This gives the protein CASSLPHDRGRRWGSNQPQHF.

V usage is TRBV29-1 and J usage is TRBJ2-1, with 9 bases matching TRBD2. The CDR3 spans 15 residues. V trimming: 6 bases; J trimming: 0 bases; junction bases outside the gene matches: 6. Germline CDR1 is SQVTM and CDR2 is ANQGSEA. Written as DNA, the CDR3 is TGCAGCGTCGGGGGACTAGCACCCTCCTACAATGAGCAGTTCTTC. This translates into CSVGGLAPSYNEQFF.

CDR3 nucleotide sequence: TGTGCCAGCAGCCTGACCTCTAGGTCAGCCAAAAACATTCAGTACTTC. This codes for CASSLTSRSAKNIQYF. The chain couples TRBV5-6 to TRBJ2-4; D call uncertain. The CDR3 extends over 16 amino acids. V lost 4 bases, J lost 0 bases, and 14 bases lay in between. Germline CDR1 is SGHDT and CDR2 is YYEEEE.

V and J are TRBV4-1 and TRBJ2-7; no clear D. This CDR3 is 14 amino acids long. CDR1 and CDR2 from the germline V gene are MGHRA and YSYEKL. V lost 0 bases and J lost 3, with 9 bases in between. The CDR3 sequence is CASSQDSSSYEQYF. The CDR3, as DNA: TGCGCCAGCAGCCAAGATTCCTCTAGCTACGAGCAGTACTTC.

The rearrangement uses TRBV27 and TRBJ2-4; 7 bases agree with TRBD2. The J call may be in error: the DNA end matches TRBJ2-7 better. Germline CDR1 reads MNHEY; CDR2 reads SMNVEV (reference sequence). The CDR3 has 15 residues. The CDR3 loop is CASSSGGGSYYEQYF. The CDR3 nucleotides are TGTGCCAGCAGTTCCGGCGGGGGTTCTTACTACGAGCAGTACTTC.

This clonotype was observed a handful of times. The chain combines TRBV4-1 with TRBJ2-7; the D gene is possibly TRBD1 (5 bases). With 0 bases removed from V and 0 bases from J, the gap between germline ends came to 15 bases. CDR1 and CDR2 (germline): MGHRA, YSYEKL. CDR3 length: 17 amino acids. CDR3 nucleotides: TGCGCCAGCAGCCAAGAGAACGTCCTAGGGGCCTCCTACGAGCAGTACTTC. As protein: CASSQENVLGASYEQYF.

V gene TRBV6-2 or TRBV6-3 combines with J gene TRBJ2-5, with TRBD1 identical over 8 bases. The CDR3 has 14 residues. The germline gives CDR1 MNHEY, CDR2 SVGEGT. V was pared by 6 bases and J by 5 bases, with 8 bases of the junction left unmatched. CDR3 DNA: TGTGCCAGCAGCCCAGGGGGCCCATTCGAGACCCAGTACTTC. As protein: CASSPGGPFETQYF.

V is TRBV27 and J is TRBJ2-2; 7 positions match TRBD1. J was trimmed by 7 bases and V by 4 bases; bases with no gene match: 12. The germline CDR1 and CDR2 sequences are MNHEY and SMNVEV (reference sequence). This CDR3 comprises 16 residues. CDR3 bases: TGTGCCAGCAGTTGGTTGACAGGGCGAACTGGCGGGGAGCTGTTTTTT. The encoded protein is CASSWLTGRTGGELFF.

This clonotype was counted between two and nine times. The CDR3 DNA is TGTGCCAGCAGTCGCATACGCGGGCACAGGGCTCGGGGGAATGAGCAGTTCTTC. This codes for CASSRIRGHRARGNEQFF. The chain combines TRBV6-4 with TRBJ2-1, with D perhaps being TRBD1 or TRBD2 (6 bases each). The length of the CDR3 is 18 residues. Germline CDR1 reads MRHNA; CDR2 reads SNTAGT. The V and J ends lost 5 bases and 7 bases respectively, with 27 bases between them.

This clonotype is a singleton in its sample. The gene calls are TRBV7-6 and TRBJ1-2; 7 positions match TRBD1. Unmatched junction bases numbered 8, after V lost 5 bases and J lost 2 bases. Germline CDR1 reads SGHVS; CDR2 reads FNYEAQ. The CDR3 is made up of 15 amino acids. This CDR3 is CASSPTAGQNYGYTF. CDR3 sequence (DNA): TGTGCCAGCAGCCCCACGGCGGGACAGAACTATGGCTACACCTTC.

V is TRBV20-1 and J is TRBJ2-4; 13 bases agree with TRBD2. The J call may be faulty, since TRBJ2-5 better matches the DNA end. CDR1 is DFQATT, CDR2 SNEGSKA, per germline (reference sequence). This CDR3 has 16 amino acids. The CDR3 bases are TGCAGTGCTAGCGGACTAGCGGGGGCCCTAGAGAAGACCCAGTACTTC. Translation gives CSASGLAGALEKTQYF.